This T cell receptor beta chain was profiled in a study of cytomegalovirus exposure and HLA in healthy donors. With regard to this clone: What it recognizes is unknown.

Here immunoSEQ multiplex PCR was the method, and the copy in TCRdb shows in-frame clones only, minus some. The sample lists around 170,000 clones, 85% to 90% occurring once. Whole-study findings and limits: Listed as cytomegalovirus-associated were roughly 180 TCR beta chains.

Deletions cut 5 bases from V and 1 base from J, with 20 bases between. The length of the CDR3 is 17 residues. The germline V gene encodes CDR1 MNHEY and CDR2 SMNVEV (reference sequence). The sequenced sample was PBMCs. This clonotype was sampled from a young man in good health and CMV-seronegative. This chain uses TRBV27 with TRBJ1-2; a weak D match, TRBD1 (5 bases). The CDR3 region has the DNA TGTGCCAGCAGTGCCGCGGGACGGAACCTCTATAACTATGGCTACACCTTC. Translated: CASSAAGRNLYNYGYTF.